The 20 T cell receptor beta chains reported below all come from one sample, sequenced in a study of shared clonotypes between healthy human individuals. Measured with immunoSEQ multiplex PCR; TCRdb has only the in-frame clones, and not every one. The data hold approximately 640,000 clones, with 60% to 80% observed a single time. Source material: memory CD4+ T cells sorted from blood. Subset reported: CD45RA-negative fraction. These TCRs come from a woman in her twenties or thirties in good health.

J is TRBJ2-5 and V is TRBV27, with TRBD2 as a possible D gene (6 bases). The germline CDR1 and CDR2 sequences are MNHEY and SMNVEV (reference sequence). The CDR3 has 17 amino acids. V was cut by 2 bases and J by 1 base, with 17 bases left in between. The CDR3 bases are TGTGCCAGCAGTTTAAGGGTCGCCAGGGACTTCCAAGAGACCCAGTACTTC. Residues: CASSLRVARDFQETQYF.

The chain links TRBV5-1 to TRBJ1-2; D remains ambiguous. Germline V gives CDR1 SGHRS, CDR2 YFSETQ. V lost 1 base and J lost 1, with 11 bases in between. This CDR3 spans 15 amino acids. CDR3 DNA sequence: TGCGCCAGCAGCTTGACAGCAATAAGTAACTATGGCTACACCTTC. Its protein is CASSLTAISNYGYTF. The whole variable domain, filled in from reference TRBV5-1 and TRBJ1-2, reads KAGVTQTPRYLIKTRGQQVTLSCSPISGHRSVSWYQQTPGQGLQFLFEYFSETQRNKGNFPGRFSGRQFSNSRSEMNVSTLELGDSALYLCASSLTAISNYGYTFGSGTRLTVV.

The table lists this clone with a few counts. The V gene is TRBV7-2, the J gene TRBJ2-4; the D gene is possibly TRBD1 (5 bases). The CDR3 runs 18 residues. V lost 3 bases and J 1 base, leaving 19 bases between the germline ends. Germline V gene sequence: CDR1 SGHTA, CDR2 FQGNSA. As DNA, the CDR3 is TGTGCCAGCAGCTTGGGGCGCGCCCAAGGATTGGCCAAAAACATTCAGTACTTC. It translates to CASSLGRAQGLAKNIQYF.

J is TRBJ2-5 and V is TRBV12-5; 9 positions agree with TRBD2. Germline CDR1 LGHNT, CDR2 FRNRAP. V lost 0 bases, J lost 5 bases, and 10 bases stayed unmatched. This CDR3 is 17 amino acids long. The CDR3 coding sequence is TGTGCTAGTGGTTTGGTACTTGGGCGGGAGGGTTATGAGACCCAGTACTTC. This translates into CASGLVLGREGYETQYF.

CDR3 sequence reads: CSVVGLGTYEQYF. In DNA, the CDR3 is TGCAGCGTTGTTGGACTGGGGACCTACGAGCAGTACTTC. The chain is built from TRBV29-1 and TRBJ2-7; TRBD2 is a possible D gene (5 bases). V was trimmed by 4 bases and J by 2 bases, leaving 12 bases between them. The CDR3 totals 13 residues. CDR1 and CDR2 from the germline V gene are SQVTM and ANQGSEA.

The V gene is TRBV13, the J gene TRBJ1-1, with a tentative D call TRBD1 (6 bases). There are 16 residues in the CDR3. The germline CDR1 and CDR2 sequences are PRHDT and FYEKMQ (reference sequence). V was clipped by 6 bases and J by 4 bases, with 21 bases between them. The CDR3 loop reads CASRVSSWGLSTEAFF. The CDR3 coding sequence is TGTGCCAGCAGGGTATCGTCCTGGGGGCTCTCCACTGAAGCTTTCTTT.

This clone has more than one count but fewer than ten. The J gene is TRBJ2-5, the V gene TRBV27, with 9 bases identical to TRBD1. The J call is doubtful: the DNA matches TRBJ2-7 better. Germline loops: CDR1 MNHEY, CDR2 SMNVEV (reference sequence). The CDR3 has 15 amino acids. The CDR3 DNA reads TGTGCCAGCAGTTTAATCGGGACAGGGCGATACGAGCAGTACTTC. Translation gives CASSLIGTGRYEQYF.

This chain connects TRBV5-1 to TRBJ2-1; either TRBD1 or TRBD2 may supply D (5 bases each). V lost 5 bases and J lost 2, with 11 bases in between. The CDR3 is made up of 14 amino acids. Germline V CDR1 and CDR2: SGHRS, YFSETQ. CDR3: CASRGELAYNEQFF. CDR3 DNA sequence: TGCGCCAGCAGAGGGGAACTAGCCTACAATGAGCAGTTCTTC. Based on the CDR3 plus reference TRBV5-1 and TRBJ2-1, the full variable domain is KAGVTQTPRYLIKTRGQQVTLSCSPISGHRSVSWYQQTPGQGLQFLFEYFSETQRNKGNFPGRFSGRQFSNSRSEMNVSTLELGDSALYLCASRGELAYNEQFFGPGTRLTVL.

V gene TRBV18 combines with J gene TRBJ1-1, with a tentative D call TRBD1 (5 bases). Germline CDR1 KGHSH, CDR2 LQKENI. This CDR3 has 14 residues. Trimming took 5 bases from V and 3 from J, leaving 13 bases between them. The CDR3 sequence: CASSAYRGDTEAFF. Here the CDR3 DNA reads TGTGCCAGCTCAGCATACCGAGGGGACACTGAAGCTTTCTTT.

The J gene is TRBJ2-2, the V gene TRBV11-3; TRBD2 aligns across 7 bases. Germline V lookup: CDR1 SGHNT, CDR2 YENEEA. The CDR3 totals 15 residues. V shed 5 bases and J 1 base; nucleotides not matched to a gene: 4. CDR3 region: CASSRSGVNTGELFF. The CDR3 nucleotides are TGTGCCAGCAGCCGGAGCGGGGTGAACACCGGGGAGCTGTTTTTT. Looking up the rest from reference TRBV11-3 and TRBJ2-2 gives the full variable domain: EAGVVQSPRYKIIEKKQPVAFWCNPISGHNTLYWYLQNLGQGPELLIRYENEEAVDDSQLPKDRFSAERLKGVDSTLKIQPAELGDSAVYLCASSRSGVNTGELFFGEGSRLTVL.

Concerning this clone itself: Mismatch with germline at one junction end may stem from a read error. J is TRBJ1-3 and V is TRBV18; 7 nucleotides line up with TRBD1. There are 12 residues in the CDR3. Germline values: CDR1 KGHSH, CDR2 LQKENI. The CDR3 sequence is CASSPDRSSLEF. DNA for the CDR3: TGTGCCAGCTCACCGGACAGGTCTTCCCTTGAATTT.

The chain has TRBV7-3 and TRBJ2-1; 8 bases line up with TRBD2. Losses at the gene ends were 3 bases for V and 7 bases for J; bases not matched to a gene: 5. The CDR3 runs to 14 residues. The germline gives CDR1 SGHTA, CDR2 FQGTGA. The CDR3 nucleotides are TGTGCCAGCAGCTTGGCGGGGGGCCTAAATGAGCAGTTCTTC. Amino acid sequence: CASSLAGGLNEQFF.

This chain links TRBV11-2 with TRBJ2-7; unclear D gene. Per the germline V gene, CDR1 is SGHAT and CDR2 is FQNNGV. The V and J ends lost 0 bases and 6 bases respectively, with 3 bases between them. This CDR3 has 11 amino acids. The DNA of the CDR3 is TGTGCCAGCAGCTTAGAGCCCGAGCAGTACTTC. Residues: CASSLEPEQYF.

This clone was counted many times. The CDR3 DNA reads as TGTGCCAGCAGTTCTAGGCTACAGGTTGGGATGAACACTGAAGCTTTCTTT. Its protein is CASSSRLQVGMNTEAFF. This chain joins TRBV28 and TRBJ1-1; perhaps TRBD1 as D (5 bases). This CDR3 region has 17 residues. Germline CDR1 reads MDHEN; CDR2 reads SYDVKM. Trimming stripped 4 bases from V and 0 bases from J, with 18 bases between.

Details on this clone: The sample holds other DNA sequences that translate to the same CDR3. V is TRBV5-1 and J is TRBJ2-2; D may correspond to TRBD1 or TRBD2 (5 bases each). CDR3 length: 15 residues. Germline CDR1 reads SGHRS; CDR2 reads YFSETQ. V lost 4 bases, J lost 3 bases, and 13 bases lay in between. CDR3 amino acids: CASSMGDRDTGELFF. The CDR3 nucleotides read TGCGCCAGCAGCATGGGGGACCGAGACACCGGGGAGCTGTTTTTT. The full variable domain, completed using reference TRBV5-1 and TRBJ2-2, is KAGVTQTPRYLIKTRGQQVTLSCSPISGHRSVSWYQQTPGQGLQFLFEYFSETQRNKGNFPGRFSGRQFSNSRSEMNVSTLELGDSALYLCASSMGDRDTGELFFGEGSRLTVL.

This sequence joins TRBV28 and TRBJ2-7; a weak D match, TRBD1 (6 bases). V was cut by 1 base and J by 3 bases, with 13 bases left in between. The germline CDR1 and CDR2 sequences are MDHEN and SYDVKM. CDR3 size: 15 residues. CDR3 sequence: CASSLSTTGNYEQYF. CDR3 nucleotides: TGTGCCAGCAGTTTATCTACGACAGGCAACTACGAGCAGTACTTC.

This clone appeared many times. The rearrangement links TRBV28 to TRBJ2-1, with D hard to call. Trimming pared 5 bases from V and 8 bases from J, leaving 13 bases between. Germline V gene lookup returns CDR1 MDHEN and CDR2 SYDVKM. This CDR3 spans 13 amino acids. CDR3 in DNA: TGTGCCAGCAGTCCACCGGCCATTCATGAGCAGTTCTTC. Translation: CASSPPAIHEQFF. Drawing the rest from reference TRBV28 and TRBJ2-1, the complete variable domain is DVKVTQSSRYLVKRTGEKVFLECVQDMDHENMFWYRQDPGLGLRLIYFSYDVKMKEKGDIPEGYSVSREKKERFSLILESASTNQTSMYLCASSPPAIHEQFFGPGTRLTVL.

This chain joins TRBV5-4 and TRBJ2-1; unclear D gene. Trimming stripped 6 bases from V and 10 bases from J, with 14 bases between. This CDR3 is built from 12 residues. The V gene's germline CDR1 is SGHNT and CDR2 YYREEE (reference sequence). DNA for the CDR3: TGTGCCAGCACCGCAAGATTGGGAGAGCAGTTCTTC. It encodes CASTARLGEQFF.

A single count supports this clone. The CDR3 region is CASSSPTGFHEQYF. The CDR3 region has the DNA TGTGCCAGCAGTTCTCCGACAGGGTTCCACGAGCAGTACTTC. This chain joins TRBV28 and TRBJ2-7; 7 positions agree with TRBD1. This CDR3 spans 14 amino acids. V lost 4 bases and J lost 5; bases outside the gene matches: 8. Looked up from germline, CDR1 is MDHEN and CDR2 is SYDVKM.

The V and J genes are TRBV18 and TRBJ2-5; 9 positions agree with TRBD2. The last part of the DNA fits TRBJ2-7 better; the J call may be wrong. CDR3 length: 15 residues. Germline V gene sequence: CDR1 KGHSH, CDR2 LQKENI. CDR3 in amino acids: CASSPVPTTSGEQYF. The CDR3 nucleotides are TGTGCCAGCTCACCAGTTCCTACGACTAGCGGCGAGCAGTACTTC.